This T cell receptor beta chain came from a study of blood T cell repertoires in COVID-19 (dated by TCRdb to 2019 to 2021). Some background on the complete study: Samples covering the acute and convalescent phases of COVID-19 were provided by collaborators in the United States, Italy and Spain. Where available, HLA class I and class II types were obtained from metadata supplied by the sample provider rather than from assay-based typing. Deeply sampled blood TCRbeta repertoires from subjects exposed to, actively infected with, or recovered from COVID-19 were included in the dataset. The repertoires were made available in a free public database intended to serve as a resource for research on the immune response to SARS-CoV-2. The material from the prospective study consisted of cDNA or gDNA derived from T cells, B-cell-depleted T cells, or PBMCs. Samples came from the ongoing ImmuneRACE study (first 160 participants) plus 1,254 subjects from 6 global collaborators. The sample metadata nearly always contained a de-identified subject ID, COVID-19 status, age in years and sex. Summary of the overall study and its limitations: The quantity of clinical and demographic metadata differed by source and by participant and was supplied without curation.

There are 14 amino acids in the CDR3, from cysteine to phenylalanine inclusive. Left in the record is the CDR3 DNA by itself, 42 bases read in frame from the first base. Reading the germline V gene (reference sequence) gives CDR1 SGHNT and CDR2 YYREEE. V lost 4 bases and J lost 6 bases, and the count of bases not matched to a germline gene is 6. Whole blood was collected in K2EDTA tubes by collaborating institutions according to the institutions' own protocols. For TCRbeta analysis, collaborators shipped samples in one of three forms: frozen whole blood, isolated PBMCs, or DNA extracted from either of those sample types. In the case of this clone: It has no known antigen specificity. Base qualities are missing; no much larger clone stands one base away.

TCRbeta CDR3 regions were amplified from genomic DNA using the immunoSEQ Assay, a bias-controlled multiplex PCR. Per the original workflow: The number of nucleated cells in each sample was estimated by amplification of reference gene primers within the assay. To quantify the absolute abundance of each unique TCRbeta CDR3 rearrangement, sequence reads were collapsed and filtered. For each sample, productive Simpson clonality was calculated by taking the square root of Simpson's diversity index across productive rearrangements. TCRdb retrieved this table from immuneACCESS and kept in-frame rearrangements only. Not all clones are present; in checked studies, unresolved V genes account for under half, and no reason is known for the remainder. V and J calls and clone size are those listed in that table; D and trimming were worked out from the DNA. For this sample there are around 150,000 clones; 81% appear just once. The ten biggest clones cover approximately 11% of the sample.

The specimen sequenced was peripheral blood. This chain is built from TRBV5-4 and TRBJ2-7; 11 nucleotides in the junction match TRBD1. This TCR was recovered from a man aged 60 to 69 with active or convalescent COVID-19. The CDR3 protein sequence reads: CASSPGTGGGEQYF. The DNA sequence is as follows: TGTGCCAGCAGCCCCGGGACAGGGGGTGGCGAGCAGTACTTC.